This TCR beta chain was documented in a study of Graves' ophthalmopathy and Graves' hyperthyroidism. Study-wide points: Blood shared most expanded thyroid clonotypes above 0.001 frequency. Using a 13-signature model, the authors split ophthalmopathy from stable hyperthyroidism, with around 85% sensitivity and approximately 84% specificity.

None of the included patients had other autoimmune diseases, uncontrolled infections, pregnancy or lactation, as these led to exclusion. The diagnosis was founded upon clinical symptoms, serum thyroxine, TRAb, thyroid ultrasound and orbital computed tomography. Using RNA transcripts, the TCR beta CDR3 regions were amplified. RT-PCR in the first round used HTBI primers; a second-round multiplex PCR followed. TCRdb analysed the multiplex PCR reads with MiXCR anew, one entry per CDR3 protein. Of roughly 700,000 distinct CDR3 sequences in the sample, about 44% were seen once. Trimming stripped 6 bases from V and 7 bases from J, with 16 bases between. This CDR3 is built from 15 residues. The V gene's germline CDR1 is MGHDK and CDR2 SYGVNS. Details on this clonotype: Its antigen is unidentified.

Sequencing input: peripheral blood. The rearrangement links TRBV25-1 to TRBJ1-6, with D tentatively TRBD1 (5 bases). This receptor was obtained from an adult man with Graves' ophthalmopathy. The chain's CDR3 is CASRGSGASNSPLHF. CDR3 nucleotides: TGTGCCAGCAGGGGCTCTGGGGCCAGCAATTCACCCCTCCACTTT.